The rows below give T cell receptor beta chains drawn from one sample of a study of CD8+ T cells in alopecia areata. Profiled with immunoSEQ multiplex PCR; TCRdb holds only in-frame clones, not every one. The sample records some 110,000 clones, 58% being singletons. The source material was CD8+ T cells sorted from blood, sampled at week 4, from a patient treated with tofacitinib. Receptor source: a human donor with alopecia areata. The CDR3 runs from the conserved cysteine through the conserved F or W. Fields, in order: V gene, J gene, clone size, D gene, CDR3 protein, CDR3 DNA. D genes are given only for firm matches. For some rows the clone size is stated as once, few or many, or as a class when expanded; others skip it.

v_gene: TRBV29-1
j_gene: TRBJ2-1
abundance: NA
d_gene: TRBD2
CDR3aa: CSAERGDGEQFF
CDR3nt: TGCAGCGCTGAGCGGGGAGACGGTGAGCAGTTCTTC

v_gene: TRBV2
j_gene: TRBJ1-1
abundance: NA
d_gene: TRBD1
CDR3aa: CARDRERNTEAFF
CDR3nt: TGTGCCAGGGACAGGGAGAGGAACACTGAAGCTTTCTTT

v_gene: TRBV29-1
j_gene: TRBJ2-7
abundance: NA
d_gene: TRBD1
CDR3aa: CSGSGQASYEQYF
CDR3nt: TGCAGCGGTTCCGGACAGGCTTCCTACGAGCAGTACTTC

v_gene: TRBV30
j_gene: TRBJ1-1
abundance: NA
d_gene: NA
CDR3aa: CAWDGQPTEAFF
CDR3nt: TGTGCCTGGGACGGGCAGCCCACTGAAGCTTTCTTT

v_gene: TRBV23-1
j_gene: TRBJ1-5
abundance: NA
d_gene: NA
CDR3aa: CASSQGADGNQPQHF
CDR3nt: TGCGCCAGCAGTCAAGGGGCAGACGGCAATCAGCCCCAGCATTTT

v_gene: TRBV5-1
j_gene: TRBJ2-3
abundance: NA
d_gene: NA
CDR3aa: CASSLGLAFTDTQYF
CDR3nt: TGCGCCAGCAGCTTGGGCCTAGCCTTCACAGATACGCAGTATTTT

v_gene: TRBV23-1
j_gene: TRBJ1-2
abundance: NA
d_gene: NA
CDR3aa: CASSPPPDHYGYTF
CDR3nt: TGCGCCAGCAGTCCTCCCCCCGACCACTATGGCTACACCTTC

v_gene: TRBV15
j_gene: TRBJ2-1
abundance: NA
d_gene: TRBD2
CDR3aa: CATSRPGLAGGQLNEQFF
CDR3nt: TGTGCCACCAGCCGACCTGGACTAGCGGGGGGGCAGCTAAATGAGCAGTTCTTC

v_gene: TRBV30
j_gene: TRBJ2-4
abundance: NA
d_gene: NA
CDR3aa: CAWSVGGNIQYF
CDR3nt: TGTGCCTGGAGTGTGGGGGGAAACATTCAGTACTTC

v_gene: TRBV30
j_gene: TRBJ1-2
abundance: NA
d_gene: NA
CDR3aa: CAWSEGGYGYTF
CDR3nt: TGTGCCTGGAGTGAAGGCGGCTATGGCTACACCTTC

v_gene: TRBV29-1
j_gene: TRBJ2-3
abundance: NA
d_gene: NA
CDR3aa: CSVVDSGTDTQYF
CDR3nt: TGCAGCGTTGTGGACTCCGGCACAGATACGCAGTATTTT

v_gene: TRBV9
j_gene: TRBJ1-3
abundance: NA
d_gene: NA
CDR3aa: CASSVATGKGNTIYF
CDR3nt: TGTGCCAGCAGCGTAGCTACAGGGAAAGGAAACACCATATATTTT

v_gene: TRBV7-7
j_gene: TRBJ2-1
abundance: once
d_gene: TRBD1
CDR3aa: CASSLNQGADEQFF
CDR3nt: TGTGCTAGCAGCTTGAATCAGGGGGCCGATGAGCAGTTCTTC

v_gene: TRBV29-1
j_gene: TRBJ2-5
abundance: NA
d_gene: NA
CDR3aa: CSVVRVLDQETQYF
CDR3nt: TGCAGCGTTGTGAGGGTACTCGACCAAGAGACCCAGTACTTC

v_gene: TRBV30
j_gene: TRBJ1-5
abundance: NA
d_gene: NA
CDR3aa: CAWSRQGMGNQPQHF
CDR3nt: TGTGCCTGGAGTAGGCAGGGGATGGGCAATCAGCCCCAGCATTTT

v_gene: TRBV30
j_gene: TRBJ2-7
abundance: few
d_gene: NA
CDR3aa: CAWSLTDGYEQYF
CDR3nt: TGTGCCTGGAGTCTTACGGACGGTTACGAGCAGTACTTC

v_gene: TRBV29-1
j_gene: TRBJ2-5
abundance: few
d_gene: TRBD2
CDR3aa: CSVELADIQETQYF
CDR3nt: TGCAGCGTTGAACTAGCGGACATCCAAGAGACCCAGTACTTC

v_gene: TRBV29-1
j_gene: TRBJ2-1
abundance: NA
d_gene: NA
CDR3aa: CSVEGGQNATYNEQFF
CDR3nt: TGCAGCGTTGAAGGTGGACAGAACGCAACCTACAATGAGCAGTTCTTC

v_gene: TRBV5-6
j_gene: TRBJ2-1
abundance: medium-sized
d_gene: NA
CDR3aa: CASSLDPVEQFF
CDR3nt: TGTGCCAGCAGCTTGGATCCGGTTGAGCAGTTCTTC

v_gene: TRBV4-3
j_gene: TRBJ2-1
abundance: NA
d_gene: NA
CDR3aa: CASSQERGMGYNEQFF
CDR3nt: TGCGCCAGCAGCCAAGAACGTGGGATGGGATACAATGAGCAGTTCTTC

v_gene: TRBV30
j_gene: TRBJ2-5
abundance: few
d_gene: NA
CDR3aa: CAWASGGTQYF
CDR3nt: TGTGCCTGGGCCTCCGGGGGGACCCAGTACTTC

v_gene: TRBV15
j_gene: TRBJ2-5
abundance: NA
d_gene: NA
CDR3aa: CATSIERSETQYF
CDR3nt: TGTGCCACCAGCATCGAGAGATCGGAGACCCAGTACTTC

v_gene: TRBV30
j_gene: TRBJ2-3
abundance: NA
d_gene: NA
CDR3aa: CAWTPLLGTTDTQYF
CDR3nt: TGTGCCTGGACCCCTCTCCTGGGGACCACAGATACGCAGTATTTT

v_gene: TRBV25-1
j_gene: TRBJ2-5
abundance: few
d_gene: TRBD2
CDR3aa: CASSDPGTSGEETQYF
CDR3nt: TGTGCCAGCAGTGACCCGGGGACTAGCGGGGAAGAGACCCAGTACTTC

v_gene: TRBV10-3
j_gene: TRBJ2-5
abundance: NA
d_gene: TRBD2
CDR3aa: CAISESQTSVLTQYF
CDR3nt: TGTGCCATCAGTGAATCTCAGACTAGCGTATTGACCCAGTACTTC

v_gene: TRBV30
j_gene: TRBJ2-5
abundance: few
d_gene: NA
CDR3aa: CARAGLQETQYF
CDR3nt: TGTGCCCGGGCAGGCCTACAAGAGACCCAGTACTTC

v_gene: TRBV4-2
j_gene: TRBJ2-3
abundance: NA
d_gene: NA
CDR3aa: CASSQGGQDTQYF
CDR3nt: TGTGCCAGCAGCCAAGGGGGGCAAGATACGCAGTATTTT

v_gene: TRBV29-1
j_gene: TRBJ2-5
abundance: NA
d_gene: NA
CDR3aa: CSVVREAQYF
CDR3nt: TGCAGCGTTGTCCGGGAAGCCCAGTACTTC

v_gene: TRBV10-3
j_gene: TRBJ2-3
abundance: NA
d_gene: NA
CDR3aa: CAISESEGDTQYF
CDR3nt: TGTGCCATCAGTGAGTCCGAGGGAGATACGCAGTATTTT

v_gene: TRBV29-1
j_gene: TRBJ2-1
abundance: few
d_gene: NA
CDR3aa: CSVENEQFF
CDR3nt: TGCAGCGTGGAGAATGAGCAGTTCTTC

v_gene: TRBV30
j_gene: TRBJ1-5
abundance: NA
d_gene: TRBD1
CDR3aa: CAWSHPTGASNQPQHF
CDR3nt: TGTGCCTGGTCTCACCCGACAGGGGCTAGCAATCAGCCCCAGCATTTT

v_gene: TRBV10-3
j_gene: TRBJ2-1
abundance: NA
d_gene: NA
CDR3aa: CAISDSGVNEQFF
CDR3nt: TGTGCCATCAGTGACTCAGGGGTGAATGAGCAGTTCTTC

v_gene: TRBV27
j_gene: TRBJ1-6
abundance: NA
d_gene: NA
CDR3aa: CASSLRTANSPLHF
CDR3nt: TGTGCCAGCAGTTTAAGGACGGCAAATTCACCCCTCCACTTT

v_gene: TRBV5-6
j_gene: TRBJ1-1
abundance: many
d_gene: TRBD1
CDR3aa: CASSLAGTEYMNTEAFF
CDR3nt: TGTGCCAGCAGCTTAGCCGGGACAGAATACATGAACACTGAAGCTTTCTTT

v_gene: TRBV2
j_gene: TRBJ1-1
abundance: NA
d_gene: NA
CDR3aa: CASREYTSALGTEAFF
CDR3nt: TGTGCCAGCAGGGAATATACATCTGCTCTGGGGACTGAAGCTTTCTTT

v_gene: TRBV6-5
j_gene: TRBJ2-7
abundance: few
d_gene: NA
CDR3aa: CASNRGPEYYEQYF
CDR3nt: TGTGCCAGCAACCGAGGCCCAGAGTACTACGAGCAGTACTTC